This T cell receptor (beta chain) was observed in a study of blood T cell repertoires in COVID-19 (dated by TCRdb to about 2020). With regard to the full study: The collaborator samples originated in the United States, Italy and Spain and spanned the acute and convalescent phases of COVID-19. The material from the prospective study consisted of cDNA or gDNA derived from T cells, B-cell-depleted T cells, or PBMCs. The dataset comprised deeply sampled blood TCRbeta repertoires from subjects exposed to, actively infected with, or recovered from COVID-19. The repertoires were made available in a free public database intended to serve as a resource for research on the immune response to SARS-CoV-2. Samples came from the ongoing ImmuneRACE study (first 160 participants) plus 1,254 subjects from 6 global collaborators. A de-identified subject ID, COVID-19 status, age in years and sex were almost always included in the sample metadata. Where available, HLA class I and class II types were taken from metadata supplied by the sample provider and were not determined by assay-based typing. General findings and caveats noted by the study authors: Clinical and demographic metadata were provided uncurated, with the amount varying by source and participant.

TCRbeta CDR3 regions were amplified from genomic DNA using the immunoSEQ Assay, a bias-controlled multiplex PCR. The paper's processing steps were these. The number of nucleated cells in each sample was estimated from the amplification of reference gene primers within the assay. To quantify the absolute abundance of each unique TCRbeta CDR3 rearrangement, sequence reads were collapsed and filtered. For each sample, productive Simpson clonality was calculated as the square root of Simpson's diversity index over productive rearrangements. TCRdb provides this immuneACCESS table in a form limited to in-frame rearrangements. Some clones are lacking; in checked studies, under half of them reflect an unresolved V gene, and why the rest are absent is not known. That table furnishes V, J and clone size, whereas the DNA furnished D and trimming. The sample table records about 180,000 clones; around 80% of these occur just once. Clones ranked in the top ten supply around 6.3% of the sample.

As regards this clone: Its antigen specificity is not known. No clone much larger than this one lies a single base away; base qualities are absent.

Whole blood was collected in K2EDTA tubes by collaborating institutions according to the institutions' own protocols. For TCRbeta analysis, collaborators shipped samples as frozen whole blood, isolated PBMCs, or DNA extracted from either of those sample types. Trimming removed 8 bases from V and 8 bases from J, leaving 15 bases between the germline ends. Per the germline V gene, SNHLY is the CDR1 and FYNNEI is the CDR2. Its CDR3 holds 12 amino acids, cysteine through phenylalanine. CDR3 DNA only is kept here, 36 bases in frame from base 1. This TCR derives from a man between 70 and 80 years old with active or convalescent COVID-19. The material sequenced was peripheral blood. Recombination linked TRBV2 to TRBJ1-2; matching of 6 bases hints at TRBD1 as the D gene. The DNA sequence is given as TGTGCCAGCGGACCCCGGGGGGCAGGCTACACCTTC. Translated, it gives CASGPRGAGYTF.